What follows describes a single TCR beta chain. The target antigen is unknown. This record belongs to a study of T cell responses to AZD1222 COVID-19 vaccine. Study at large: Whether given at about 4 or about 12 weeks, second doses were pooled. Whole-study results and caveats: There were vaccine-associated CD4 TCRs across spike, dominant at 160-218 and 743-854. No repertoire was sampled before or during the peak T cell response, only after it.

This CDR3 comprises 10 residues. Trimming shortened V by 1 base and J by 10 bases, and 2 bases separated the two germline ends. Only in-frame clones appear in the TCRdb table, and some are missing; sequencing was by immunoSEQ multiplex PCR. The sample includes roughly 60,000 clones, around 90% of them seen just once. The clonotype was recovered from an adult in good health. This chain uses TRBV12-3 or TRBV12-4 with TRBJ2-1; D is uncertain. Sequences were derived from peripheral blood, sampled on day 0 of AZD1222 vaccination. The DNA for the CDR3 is TGTGCCAGCAGTTTAGAGGAGCAGTTCTTC. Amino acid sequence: CASSLEEQFF.